Sequencing of this TCR beta chain was carried out in a study of early T cells in non-severe SARS-CoV-2 infection. Study-wide context: Bulk RNA isolated from unsorted whole blood underwent sequencing; chains were not paired.

There are many counts of this clonotype. This CDR3 region has 17 residues. The ends lost 0 bases at V and 2 bases at J; junction bases unmatched: 7. Germline V gene lookup returns CDR1 MGHRA and CDR2 YSYEKL. Individual cDNA molecules were tagged with unique molecular identifiers. TCRdb used MiXCR to reprocess the 5' RACE reads, holding one entry per CDR3 protein. The sample lists some 57,000 distinct CDR3 sequences; around 8% were seen once. The chain is built from TRBV4-1 and TRBJ2-1, with TRBD2 matching 7 bases. The TCR was taken from an adult who was a healthcare worker with PCR-confirmed SARS-CoV-2 infection or an uninfected control (not recorded which). The sample consisted of whole blood. Here the CDR3 reads CASSQDKAGRTYNEQFF. CDR3 DNA: TGCGCCAGCAGCCAAGATAAAGCGGGGAGGACCTACAATGAGCAGTTCTTC.